This T cell receptor (beta chain) was recovered during a study of glioma-infiltrating T cells after dendritic cell vaccination. The study, taken as a whole, reports: Survival was not directly related to TCR clonality in these patients.

Only in-frame clones appear in the TCRdb table, and some are missing; sequencing was by immunoSEQ multiplex PCR. The table has about 95,000 clones, more than 75% seen once. Patients had residual fresh-frozen tumor tissue and more than two years of survival data. A remark on this clone: Its antigen is not known.

The sequences come from blood, collected before dendritic cell vaccination. The source of this sequence is a human donor with glioblastoma.

This CDR3 is CASSFMEKAGGYNEQFF. CDR3 bases: TGTGCCAGCAGCTTTATGGAGAAAGCGGGAGGCTACAATGAGCAGTTCTTC. This chain uses TRBV14 with TRBJ2-1; 9 nucleotides agree with TRBD2. The length of the CDR3 is 17 residues. Germline loops: CDR1 SGHDN, CDR2 FVKESK. Trimming removed 5 bases from V and 3 bases from J; junction bases left unmatched: 11.